Sequencing of this TCR beta chain was carried out in a study of T cell responses to AZD1222 COVID-19 vaccine (dated by TCRdb to about 2021). Turning to the overall study: Because spike-specific TCR depth and breadth did not differ between the two schedules, AZD1222 recipients who got a second dose at roughly 4 weeks were pooled with those who got a second dose at roughly 12 weeks. A total of 233 trial participants underwent TCR sequencing, of whom around 200 received two doses of AZD1222 and about 25 received two doses of the MenACWY control vaccine. Trial participants were enrolled into age subgroups of 18-55, 56-69 and 70-plus years, which contained approximately 150, 28 and 58 TCR-sequenced participants, respectively. General study outcomes and caveats: Epitopes outside the regions mutated in the B.1.351 and B.1.1.7 variants were reportedly recognized by nearly half of the unique spike-specific TCRs. Most participants were white British and females outnumbered males, and the authors suggested that clonal diversity may have been underestimated. Because no samples from the day 14 peak response were available, repertoires could be characterized only after the peak T cell response. Conclusions about previously exposed vaccinees are limited because only six or seven AZD1222 recipients were SARS-CoV-2 seropositive at baseline. The vaccine-associated CD4 TCRs covered the entire spike protein, and the dominant responses fell in regions 160-218 and 743-854. The 56-69-year group was small, and its depth increase did not reach significance, likely because of low power. A significant rise in spike-specific TCR breadth and depth was observed after two AZD1222 doses relative to day 0 and relative to MenACWY recipients.

The CDR3 measures 12 amino acids from cysteine to phenylalanine. The entry retains the CDR3 DNA only, 36 bases that are in frame from base 1. Trimming takes 3 bases from V and 9 bases from J, and the germline ends sit 8 bases apart. The CDR3 regions of human TCRbeta chains were subjected to immunosequencing. As for the authors' bioinformatics: TCRs in the repertoires were compared against a reference library of SARS-CoV-2-specific TCRs that had been generated with the MIRA antigen-specificity platform. Breadth was defined as the fraction of unique TCRs that were SARS-CoV-2-associated. Depth was defined as the fraction of total T cells that were SARS-CoV-2-associated. Using the MIRA data, each spike-specific TCR was mapped to the spike region that the TCR reacts to and placed in a CD4 or CD8 class. Log10-transformed breadth and depth values were compared by one-way ANOVA with Sidak's multiple comparisons tests. The source is immuneACCESS, and TCRdb retained only in-frame sequences with V and J called. Part of the clones is not carried over; for the studies checked, unresolved V genes explain less than half of this, and the remainder is unexplained. V and J calls and clone size are as listed in that table; D and trimming were resolved from the DNA. The sample yields 99,000 or so clones; over 90% were counted once. The top ten clonotypes cover 4.5% to 5% of the sample.

With respect to this clone: Its antigen is currently not known. No base-level quality is on record; no much larger clone is a single base apart.

This specimen's time point label, interpreted: baseline before first vaccination. The vaccinee samples were drawn from two UK trials, COV001 and COV002, one of which was a single-blind randomized controlled phase 2/3 trial testing AZD1222 (ChAdOx1 nCoV-19) in healthy adults. For TCRbeta chain sequencing, PBMC samples were collected from trial participants at day 0 and at day 28 after the second dose. This TCR came from an adult in good health. The chain couples TRBV12-3 or TRBV12-4 to TRBJ1-4; the D gene cannot be resolved reliably. The source was peripheral blood, collected on day 0 of AZD1222 vaccination. The CDR3 here reads CASSFHRQKLFF. The nucleotides are TGTGCCAGCAGTTTCCACAGACAAAAACTGTTTTTT.